This entry features one TCR beta chain sequence. Its antigen is currently unknown. These data belong to a study of T-cell memory formation after mild COVID-19. With constant-segment primers, 5'RACE yielded cDNA libraries of TCR alpha and TCR beta that carried sample barcodes and UMIs. Each CDR3 protein is one row after TCRdb ran MiXCR on the 5' RACE reads. The data hold a few hundred thousand distinct CDR3 sequences, with about 24% observed a single time. V was trimmed by 0 bases and J by 4 bases, leaving 7 bases between them. Per germline, CDR1 SGDLS and CDR2 YYNGEE. This CDR3 is built from 13 residues. General study points: The finding that pre-infection memory included some responding clones suggested that cross-reactive memory joined. Clones contracting over day 15 to 85 were CD4/CD8 balanced, with later expanders leaning CD4+.

This receptor was obtained from an adult woman who had mild COVID-19 (a few samples of this study predate the infection). Cell type and time point are not known. This rearrangement joins TRBV9 to TRBJ2-5; D is undetermined. The specimen was PBMCs or a T cell subset sorted from them (not recorded which). CDR3 DNA: TGTGCCAGCAGCGTAGTGCCACGAGAGACCCAGTACTTC. Its translation: CASSVVPRETQYF.